The source of this T cell receptor (beta chain) is a study of cytomegalovirus exposure and HLA in healthy donors. About this clone itself: Antigen unknown.

Trimming removed 1 base from V and 0 bases from J; junction bases left unmatched: 8. The CDR3 contains 19 residues. Per the germline V gene, CDR1 is MGHRA and CDR2 is YSYEKL. 60 Vbeta and 13 Jbeta primers were used in PCR. Profiled with immunoSEQ multiplex PCR; TCRdb holds only in-frame clones, not every one. The sample includes more than 150,000 clones, around three quarters of them seen just once. Study outcomes and limitations: Researchers counted 164 TCR beta chains as cytomegalovirus-associated. It emerged from a later analysis that several of the most significant clusters appeared to be linked to common viral pathogens.

The sequenced sample consisted of PBMCs. The TCR originated in a woman aged 30 to 39 in good health and CMV-seropositive. The chain links TRBV4-1 to TRBJ2-3; 12 bases fit TRBD2. The DNA of the CDR3 is TGCGCCAGCAGCCAAGTTCCTGTTCTAGCGGGGGGGAGCACAGATACGCAGTATTTT. Protein: CASSQVPVLAGGSTDTQYF.